This is a list of T cell receptor beta chains from one sample in a study of CD8 T cells in Susac syndrome. MiXCR was run by TCRdb on the immunoSEQ multiplex PCR reads, yielding one entry per CDR3 protein. The sample yields 110,000 or so distinct CDR3 sequences, 85% to 95% seen once. Material for sequencing was CD4+ T cells from PBMCs. These receptors all stem from a human donor with multiple sclerosis. Both conserved end residues are part of each CDR3. Each record gives: clone size, CDR3 length, D gene, V gene, J gene, CDR3 protein, CDR3 DNA. The D gene is left open where the match is weak. Rows give clone size only sometimes, using once, few, many, or a class for an expanded clone.

clone_size: NA; cdr3_length: 12; d_call: NA; v_call: TRBV18; j_call: TRBJ2-1; cdr3_aa: CASSPQDREQFF; cdr3_nt: TGTGCCAGCTCACCGCAAGACAGGGAGCAGTTCTTC
clone_size: once; cdr3_length: 12; d_call: TRBD1; v_call: TRBV29-1; j_call: TRBJ2-3; cdr3_aa: CSVRQGPDTQYF; cdr3_nt: TGCAGCGTCAGACAGGGCCCAGATACGCAGTATTTT
clone_size: NA; cdr3_length: 16; d_call: NA; v_call: TRBV7-2; j_call: TRBJ1-1; cdr3_aa: CASSLQGSPLNTEAFF; cdr3_nt: TGTGCCAGCAGCTTACAGGGGTCTCCCTTGAACACTGAAGCTTTCTTT
clone_size: NA; cdr3_length: 16; d_call: TRBD2; v_call: TRBV20-1; j_call: TRBJ2-3; cdr3_aa: CSARRLSGGAPDTQYF; cdr3_nt: TGCAGTGCTCGCCGCCTTAGCGGGGGGGCGCCAGATACGCAGTATTTT
clone_size: NA; cdr3_length: 15; d_call: NA; v_call: TRBV30; j_call: TRBJ2-1; cdr3_aa: CAWSVGGPLLREQFF; cdr3_nt: TGTGCCTGGAGTGTCGGGGGCCCCCTACTCCGTGAGCAGTTCTTC
clone_size: NA; cdr3_length: 14; d_call: NA; v_call: TRBV20-1; j_call: TRBJ1-6; cdr3_aa: CSASEALLGSPLHF; cdr3_nt: TGCAGTGCGAGCGAAGCGCTTCTAGGCTCACCCCTCCACTTT
clone_size: NA; cdr3_length: 13; d_call: TRBD1; v_call: TRBV6-2/TRBV6-3; j_call: TRBJ1-5; cdr3_aa: CASRRDRGQPQHF; cdr3_nt: TGTGCCAGCAGGAGGGACAGGGGTCAGCCCCAGCATTTT
clone_size: NA; cdr3_length: 17; d_call: NA; v_call: TRBV9; j_call: TRBJ2-6; cdr3_aa: CASSVALPSTGANVLTF; cdr3_nt: TGTGCCAGCAGCGTAGCACTACCCAGTACTGGGGCCAACGTCCTGACTTTC
clone_size: once; cdr3_length: 14; d_call: TRBD2; v_call: TRBV5-4; j_call: TRBJ2-4; cdr3_aa: CASSRTSGDNIQYF; cdr3_nt: TGTGCCAGCAGCCGGACTAGCGGGGATAACATTCAGTACTTC
clone_size: NA; cdr3_length: 14; d_call: NA; v_call: TRBV30; j_call: TRBJ1-5; cdr3_aa: CASSQGLANQPQHF; cdr3_nt: TGTGCCTCAAGCCAGGGACTGGCAAATCAGCCCCAGCATTTT
clone_size: NA; cdr3_length: 15; d_call: TRBD1; v_call: TRBV27; j_call: TRBJ2-5; cdr3_aa: CASSSGQGARETQYF; cdr3_nt: TGTGCCAGCAGTTCCGGACAGGGGGCGCGTGAGACCCAGTACTTC
clone_size: NA; cdr3_length: 15; d_call: TRBD2; v_call: TRBV29-1; j_call: TRBJ2-3; cdr3_aa: CSVAAAGGSTDTQYF; cdr3_nt: TGCAGCGTTGCCGCAGCGGGGGGGAGCACAGATACGCAGTATTTT
clone_size: NA; cdr3_length: 12; d_call: NA; v_call: TRBV20-1; j_call: TRBJ1-2; cdr3_aa: CSACPANYGYTF; cdr3_nt: TGCAGTGCTTGCCCAGCCAACTATGGCTACACCTTC
clone_size: NA; cdr3_length: 14; d_call: NA; v_call: TRBV7-9; j_call: TRBJ1-2; cdr3_aa: CASSLAITGYGYTF; cdr3_nt: TGTGCCAGCAGCTTAGCGATAACGGGCTATGGCTACACCTTC
clone_size: NA; cdr3_length: 15; d_call: TRBD1; v_call: TRBV11-2; j_call: TRBJ1-5; cdr3_aa: CASSRTGTENQPQHF; cdr3_nt: TGTGCCAGCAGCCGGACCGGGACAGAGAATCAGCCCCAGCATTTT
clone_size: NA; cdr3_length: 18; d_call: TRBD1; v_call: TRBV3-1; j_call: TRBJ1-5; cdr3_aa: CASSQHLTGGRGNQPQHF; cdr3_nt: TGTGCCAGCAGCCAGCACCTGACAGGGGGCAGGGGCAATCAGCCCCAGCATTTT
clone_size: NA; cdr3_length: 14; d_call: TRBD2; v_call: TRBV5-1; j_call: TRBJ2-7; cdr3_aa: CASSLPSGVDEQYF; cdr3_nt: TGCGCCAGCAGCTTGCCAAGCGGGGTAGACGAGCAGTACTTC
clone_size: NA; cdr3_length: 17; d_call: TRBD2; v_call: TRBV30; j_call: TRBJ2-2; cdr3_aa: CAWSSLRGRIVNGELFF; cdr3_nt: TGTGCCTGGAGTTCTCTCCGCGGGAGGATAGTTAACGGGGAGCTGTTTTTT
clone_size: NA; cdr3_length: 15; d_call: NA; v_call: TRBV7-8; j_call: TRBJ1-2; cdr3_aa: CASSYKLATNYGYTF; cdr3_nt: TGTGCCAGCAGCTATAAGCTTGCTACTAACTATGGCTACACCTTC
clone_size: NA; cdr3_length: 13; d_call: NA; v_call: TRBV9; j_call: TRBJ2-7; cdr3_aa: CASSVGEGYEQYF; cdr3_nt: TGTGCCAGCAGCGTAGGTGAAGGGTACGAGCAGTACTTC
clone_size: once; cdr3_length: 13; d_call: NA; v_call: TRBV12-3/TRBV12-4; j_call: TRBJ2-5; cdr3_aa: CASSSGWQETQYF; cdr3_nt: TGTGCCAGCAGTTCAGGGTGGCAAGAGACCCAGTACTTC
clone_size: NA; cdr3_length: 14; d_call: NA; v_call: TRBV4-3; j_call: TRBJ2-5; cdr3_aa: CASSNLGLEETQYF; cdr3_nt: TGCGCCAGCAGCAACTTGGGACTGGAAGAGACCCAGTACTTC
clone_size: NA; cdr3_length: 16; d_call: NA; v_call: TRBV5-1; j_call: TRBJ2-5; cdr3_aa: CASSLAARGFQETQYF; cdr3_nt: TGCGCCAGCAGCTTGGCGGCCAGGGGTTTCCAAGAGACCCAGTACTTC
clone_size: once; cdr3_length: 12; d_call: TRBD2; v_call: TRBV6-6; j_call: TRBJ2-7; cdr3_aa: CASSYAGDEQYF; cdr3_nt: TGTGCCAGCAGTTACGCGGGGGACGAGCAGTACTTC
clone_size: NA; cdr3_length: 18; d_call: TRBD2; v_call: TRBV14; j_call: TRBJ2-3; cdr3_aa: CASSPRGTSGVRTDTQYF; cdr3_nt: TGTGCCAGCAGCCCAAGGGGGACTAGCGGGGTGAGGACAGATACGCAGTATTTT
clone_size: NA; cdr3_length: 13; d_call: NA; v_call: TRBV19; j_call: TRBJ1-1; cdr3_aa: CASSTTVNTEAFF; cdr3_nt: TGTGCCAGTAGTACGACAGTGAACACTGAAGCTTTCTTT
clone_size: once; cdr3_length: 15; d_call: TRBD1; v_call: TRBV12-3/TRBV12-4; j_call: TRBJ1-3; cdr3_aa: CASSPGTGVRNTIYF; cdr3_nt: TGTGCCAGCAGCCCCGGGACAGGGGTTAGAAACACCATATATTTT
clone_size: NA; cdr3_length: 11; d_call: NA; v_call: TRBV19; j_call: TRBJ1-2; cdr3_aa: CAAKENYGYTF; cdr3_nt: TGTGCCGCAAAAGAAAACTATGGCTACACCTTC
clone_size: NA; cdr3_length: 16; d_call: NA; v_call: TRBV2; j_call: TRBJ2-6; cdr3_aa: CASSEMAAQGANVLTF; cdr3_nt: TGTGCCAGCAGTGAAATGGCAGCCCAGGGGGCCAACGTCCTGACTTTC
clone_size: NA; cdr3_length: 17; d_call: NA; v_call: TRBV7-3; j_call: TRBJ1-6; cdr3_aa: CASSLRAGIWEDSPLHF; cdr3_nt: TGTGCCAGCAGCTTAAGGGCGGGAATTTGGGAGGATTCACCCCTCCACTTT
clone_size: NA; cdr3_length: 14; d_call: NA; v_call: TRBV7-9; j_call: TRBJ1-4; cdr3_aa: CASSLAAANEKLFF; cdr3_nt: TGTGCCAGCAGCTTAGCGGCAGCTAATGAAAAACTGTTTTTT
clone_size: NA; cdr3_length: 13; d_call: NA; v_call: TRBV3-1; j_call: TRBJ1-1; cdr3_aa: CASGMGVSTEAFF; cdr3_nt: TGTGCCAGCGGTATGGGGGTCAGCACTGAAGCTTTCTTT